This TCR beta chain was retrieved from a study of blood T cell repertoires in COVID-19. Turning to the study itself: There were acute and convalescent COVID-19 samples, and they came from the United States, Italy and Spain. T cells, B-cell-depleted T cells, or PBMCs supplied cDNA or gDNA.

In the study's own analysis: Amplification of reference gene primers was used by the study to estimate nucleated cell counts. The table came from immunoSEQ multiplex PCR; TCRdb's copy has only in-frame clones and leaves some out. The D gene and trimming were derived from the DNA, and the V and J assignments and clone size from that table. The table lists roughly 130,000 clones, around 87% of them singletons. This CDR3 has 16 amino acids. The junction had 4 bases not matched to a gene; V was cut back by 0 bases and J by 2 bases. The source material was peripheral blood. The chain links TRBV23-1 to TRBJ1-5; 7 nucleotides match TRBD1. TRBV23-1 is recorded as an ORF, its role being uncertain. This receptor was obtained from a woman aged 60-75 years with acute or convalescent COVID-19. CDR3 amino acids: CASSQSEGGCNQPQHF. DNA of the CDR3: TGCGCCAGCAGTCAATCGGAAGGGGGCTGCAATCAGCCCCAGCATTTT.